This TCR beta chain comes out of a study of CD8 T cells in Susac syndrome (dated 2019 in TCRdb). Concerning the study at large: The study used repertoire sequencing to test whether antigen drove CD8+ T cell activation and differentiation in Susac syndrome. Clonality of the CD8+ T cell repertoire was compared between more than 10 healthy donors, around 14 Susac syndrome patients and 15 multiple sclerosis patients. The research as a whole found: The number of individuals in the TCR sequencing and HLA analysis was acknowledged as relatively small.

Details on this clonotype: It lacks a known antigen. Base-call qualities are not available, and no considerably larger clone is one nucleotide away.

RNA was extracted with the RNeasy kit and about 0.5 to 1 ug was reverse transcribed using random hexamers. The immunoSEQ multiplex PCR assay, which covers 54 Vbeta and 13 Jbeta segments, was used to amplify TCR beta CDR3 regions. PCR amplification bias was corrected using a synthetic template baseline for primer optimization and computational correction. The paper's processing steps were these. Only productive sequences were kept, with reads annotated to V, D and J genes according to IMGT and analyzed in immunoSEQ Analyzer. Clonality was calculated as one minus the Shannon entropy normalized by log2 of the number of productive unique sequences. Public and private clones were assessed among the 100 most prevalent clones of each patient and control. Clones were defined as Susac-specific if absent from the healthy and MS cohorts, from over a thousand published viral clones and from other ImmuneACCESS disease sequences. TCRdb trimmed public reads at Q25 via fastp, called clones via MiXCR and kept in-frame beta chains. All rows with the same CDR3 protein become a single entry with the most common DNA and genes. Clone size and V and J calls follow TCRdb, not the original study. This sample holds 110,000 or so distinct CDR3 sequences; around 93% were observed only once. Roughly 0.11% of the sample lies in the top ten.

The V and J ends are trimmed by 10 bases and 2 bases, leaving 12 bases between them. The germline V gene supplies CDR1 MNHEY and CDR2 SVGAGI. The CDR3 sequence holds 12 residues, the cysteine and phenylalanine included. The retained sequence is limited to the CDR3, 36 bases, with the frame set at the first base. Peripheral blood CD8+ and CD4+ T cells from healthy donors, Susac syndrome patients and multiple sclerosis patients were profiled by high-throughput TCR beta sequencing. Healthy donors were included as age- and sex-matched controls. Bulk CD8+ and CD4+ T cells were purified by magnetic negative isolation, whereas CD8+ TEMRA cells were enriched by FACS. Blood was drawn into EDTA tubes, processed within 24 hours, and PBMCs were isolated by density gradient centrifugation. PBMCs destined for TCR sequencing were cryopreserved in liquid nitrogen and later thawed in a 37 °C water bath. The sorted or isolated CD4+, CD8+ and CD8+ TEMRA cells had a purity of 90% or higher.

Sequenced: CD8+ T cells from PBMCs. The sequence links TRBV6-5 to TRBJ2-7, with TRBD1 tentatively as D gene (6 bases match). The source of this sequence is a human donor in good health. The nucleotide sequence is TGTGCCACCCGGGACATAACCTACGAGCAGTACTTC. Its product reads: CATRDITYEQYF.